Listed below are T cell receptor beta chains from one sample, sequenced in a study of cytomegalovirus exposure and HLA in healthy donors. Sequencing used immunoSEQ multiplex PCR; TCRdb keeps in-frame clones, though not all of them. The table includes just under 150,000 clones, roughly 80% detected once. Sequencing was carried out using PBMCs. The source is a woman between 25 and 40 years old in good health and CMV-seronegative. The CDR3 runs from the conserved cysteine through the conserved F or W. A D gene is named only where the DNA matches it firmly. Clone size appears in some rows only: once, few, many, or a class for an expanded clone.

clone size,J gene,D gene,V gene,CDR3 protein,CDR3 DNA
-,TRBJ1-5,-,TRBV7-6,CASSQRAGPNQPQHF,TGTGCCAGCAGCCAGCGGGCCGGGCCAAATCAGCCCCAGCATTTT
-,TRBJ1-2,TRBD1,TRBV5-1,CASSQGAGLGYTF,TGCGCCAGCAGCCAGGGGGCAGGGTTGGGCTACACCTTC
-,TRBJ2-7,TRBD1,TRBV5-1,CASRGQGAPYEQYF,TGCGCCAGCAGAGGACAGGGGGCCCCCTACGAGCAGTACTTC
-,TRBJ1-1,-,TRBV4-2,CASSQDPDPRGTEAFF,TGTGCCAGCAGCCAAGATCCCGACCCCCGGGGCACTGAAGCTTTCTTT
-,TRBJ1-5,-,TRBV21-1,CASSNPGQGRNSNQPQHF,TGTGCCAGCAGCAATCCCGGACAGGGGCGAAATAGCAATCAGCCCCAGCATTTT
once,TRBJ2-2,TRBD1,TRBV6-5,CASRPGTGNTGELFF,TGTGCCAGCAGGCCCGGGACAGGGAACACCGGGGAGCTGTTTTTT
-,TRBJ1-2,TRBD1,TRBV19,CASSPIGGDYGYTF,TGTGCCAGTAGTCCGATAGGGGGCGACTATGGCTACACCTTC
once,TRBJ2-3,TRBD1,TRBV5-1,CASSSGTGGARTDTQYF,TGCGCCAGCAGCTCGGGGACAGGGGGGGCAAGGACAGATACGCAGTATTTT
-,TRBJ1-1,-,TRBV5-5,CASSAQGVDTEAFF,TGTGCCAGCAGCGCACAGGGAGTAGACACTGAAGCTTTCTTT
-,TRBJ2-5,TRBD2,TRBV28,CASSYSTAGQYF,TGTGCCAGCAGTTACTCGACAGCGGGGCAGTACTTC
-,TRBJ2-7,TRBD2,TRBV28,CASSRLGLAGEKYEQYF,TGTGCCAGCAGTCGACTGGGACTAGCGGGAGAGAAATACGAGCAGTACTTC
-,TRBJ2-5,TRBD1,TRBV10-3,CATLPGQKYQETQYF,TGTGCCACCCTACCGGGACAGAAGTACCAAGAGACCCAGTACTTC
-,TRBJ1-1,TRBD1,TRBV2,CASGQAINGWFAFF,TGTGCCAGCGGACAGGCCATCAACGGATGGTTCGCTTTCTTT
-,TRBJ2-6,-,TRBV4-3,CASSQVAGSGANVLTF,TGCGCCAGCAGCCAAGTAGCAGGGTCCGGGGCCAACGTCCTGACTTTC
-,TRBJ1-4,-,TRBV30,CAWSVKAGTTNEKLFF,TGTGCCTGGAGTGTAAAGGCGGGCACAACTAATGAAAAACTGTTTTTT
-,TRBJ1-3,-,TRBV9,CASSVGVANSGNTIYF,TGTGCCAGCAGCGTAGGGGTAGCTAACTCTGGAAACACCATATATTTT
-,TRBJ2-3,TRBD2,TRBV7-8,CASSLGVAGGRTDTQYF,TGTGCCAGCAGCTTAGGGGTAGCGGGGGGAAGGACAGATACGCAGTATTTT
-,TRBJ1-2,TRBD1,TRBV2,CASSDRQGGGYTF,TGTGCCAGCAGTGATAGACAGGGCGGTGGCTACACCTTC